This passage covers 21 T cell receptor beta chains from one sample sequenced in a study of beta chain features in type 1 diabetes. General study findings and limits: The study found moderately but significantly shorter TCRB CDR3s in all four CD4+ subsets of Type 1 diabetes patients.

Sequenced material consisted of expressed TCRB transcripts (all of the isolated RNA was reverse transcribed). Clones were sequenced by immunoSEQ multiplex PCR, and TCRdb holds only the in-frame ones, with some missing. Found here are around 300,000 clones, 15% of them singletons; the top ten hold less than 0.02%. No cognate antigen is known for these TCRs. Sequencing input: naive CD4+ T cells from blood. Source of these receptors: a man aged 18-30 years with type 1 diabetes.

The CDR3 reads CASSWTGGPYEQYF. CDR3 sequence (DNA): TGCGCCAGCAGCTGGACAGGGGGTCCCTACGAGCAGTACTTC. V gene TRBV5-1 combines with J gene TRBJ2-7; 10 bases match TRBD1. J gave up 2 bases and V 3 bases, and 2 bases lay outside the gene matches. Germline assignment: CDR1 SGHRS and CDR2 YFSETQ. The length of the CDR3 is 14 residues.

This clone was detected only a few times. The gene calls are TRBV29-1 and TRBJ2-7; 10 positions match TRBD2. CDR1 and CDR2 (germline): SQVTM, ANQGSEA. Trimming took 7 bases from V and 0 from J; bases not matched to a gene: 9. There are 15 residues in the CDR3. This chain's CDR3 is CSGRLGTSDSYEQYF. The CDR3 nucleotides read TGCAGCGGCCGACTGGGGACTAGCGACTCCTACGAGCAGTACTTC.

This clone was found a few times. This chain connects TRBV19 to TRBJ2-2; D gene ambiguous. The CDR3 is 12 residues long. Germline V gene data show CDR1 as LNHDA and CDR2 as SQIVND (reference sequence). The V end was cut by 5 bases, the J end by 10 bases, with 11 bases between. Written as DNA, the CDR3 is TGTGCCAGTAGTCAGACTTTGGAGGAGCTGTTTTTT. It translates to CASSQTLEELFF.

The table lists this clone with a few counts. The chain carries TRBV2 and TRBJ2-5, with TRBD1 as a possible D gene (5 bases). This CDR3 is 14 amino acids long. Trimming cost V 1 base and J 5 bases, with 11 bases left between them. Germline V gene data show CDR1 as SNHLY and CDR2 as FYNNEI. CDR3 in amino acids: CASSEESRAETQYF. The CDR3, as DNA: TGTGCCAGCAGTGAAGAGAGCAGGGCGGAGACCCAGTACTTC.

V gene TRBV5-1 combines with J gene TRBJ2-7; 9 bases are shared with TRBD2. CDR1 is SGHRS and CDR2 is YFSETQ in the germline V gene. CDR3 length equals 13 residues. Losses at the gene ends were 0 bases for V and 12 bases for J; bases not matched to a gene: 7. The CDR3, as DNA: TGCGCCAGCAGCTTGGCTAGCGGGGCTGAGGGGTACTTC. As protein: CASSLASGAEGYF.

This clone has just a few counts. The J gene is TRBJ2-7, the V gene TRBV7-9; a weak D match, TRBD1 (6 bases). The CDR3 is made up of 15 amino acids. V was pared by 3 bases and J by 0 bases, with 12 bases between. The germline CDR1 and CDR2 sequences are SEHNR and FQNEAQ (reference sequence). CDR3 in amino acids: CASSFGRGSSYEQYF. Here the CDR3 DNA reads TGTGCCAGCAGCTTTGGCAGGGGAAGCTCCTACGAGCAGTACTTC.

Remarks on this clone: Relative to the germline gene, one junction end is altered; a read error may explain this. This chain links TRBV6-6 with TRBJ2-7; 7 bases map to TRBD2. Germline V gives CDR1 MNHNY, CDR2 SVGAGI (reference sequence). This CDR3 region has 15 residues. CDR3 DNA: TGTGCCAGCAGGGGACTGCGGGAGTTTTCCTTCGAGCAGTACTTC. Protein: CASRGLREFSFEQYF.

This clone was seen more than once but under ten times. The chain joins TRBV18 to TRBJ2-7; TRBD2 matches at 7 bases. The V gene's germline CDR1 is KGHSH and CDR2 LQKENI. The CDR3 spans 15 residues. The V and J ends lost 2 bases and 5 bases, in that order; junction bases with no gene match: 9. The DNA of the CDR3 is TGTGCCAGCTCACCAGGACTAGTCTTTACGGACGAGCAGTACTTC. Its translation: CASSPGLVFTDEQYF.

This clone has just a few counts. V is TRBV6-1 and J is TRBJ2-3, with TRBD1 as a possible D gene (6 bases). Deletions cut 7 bases from V and 2 bases from J, with 13 bases between. The CDR3 consists of 14 residues. The V gene's germline CDR1 is MNHNS and CDR2 SASEGT. The CDR3 reads CASIGWGLTDTQYF. The CDR3 DNA reads TGTGCCAGCATAGGGTGGGGGCTCACAGATACGCAGTATTTT.

This clone was detected only a few times. The chain recombines TRBV27 with TRBJ1-3; D unresolved. Looked up from germline, CDR1 is MNHEY and CDR2 is SMNVEV (reference sequence). This CDR3 has 14 residues. Trimming left V 5 bases short and J 0 bases short, with 8 bases between. CDR3 coding DNA: TGTGCCAGCAGTCCGTATAGCTCTGGAAACACCATATATTTT. Encoded protein: CASSPYSSGNTIYF.

This clone was observed a few times. The chain combines TRBV2 with TRBJ2-7; TRBD2 matches at 14 bases. The germline gives CDR1 SNHLY, CDR2 FYNNEI. J gave up 1 base and V 5 bases, and 1 base lay outside the gene matches. This CDR3 comprises 15 residues. CDR3 protein: CASSWTSGRSYEQYF. CDR3 bases: TGTGCCAGCAGTTGGACTAGCGGGAGGTCCTACGAGCAGTACTTC.

The chain links TRBV2 to TRBJ1-1, with a weak D call TRBD1 (5 bases). The CDR3 length is 13 residues. V gave up 5 bases and J gave up 3 bases, with 10 bases separating them. Germline V gene data show CDR1 as SNHLY and CDR2 as FYNNEI. CDR3 sequence (DNA): TGTGCCAGCAGTCCTGACAGTTACACTGAAGCTTTCTTT. Protein: CASSPDSYTEAFF. The full variable domain, rest sourced from reference TRBV2 and TRBJ1-1, is EPEVTQTPSHQVTQMGQEVILRCVPISNHLYFYWYRQILGQKVEFLVSFYNNEISEKSEIFDDQFSVERPDGSNFTLKIRSTKLEDSAMYFCASSPDSYTEAFFGQGTRLTVV.

The chain is built from TRBV5-1 and TRBJ2-1, with 7 bases lining up with TRBD2. With 0 bases clipped from V and 0 bases from J, the junction kept 6 bases outside the gene matches. Looked up from germline, CDR1 is SGHRS and CDR2 is YFSETQ. The CDR3 consists of 17 residues. CDR3 nucleotide sequence: TGCGCCAGCAGCTTGGCAGGGCGGGGGAGCTCCTACAATGAGCAGTTCTTC. This translates into CASSLAGRGSSYNEQFF.

This clone was seen only a few times. The chain carries TRBV6-5 and TRBJ2-7, with D hard to call. Trimming removed 6 bases from V and 2 bases from J, with 8 bases in between. The CDR3 is made up of 12 amino acids. CDR1 and CDR2 (germline): MNHEY, SVGAGI. The CDR3 protein is CASRSEAYEQYF. The CDR3 DNA reads as TGTGCCAGCAGGAGCGAGGCCTACGAGCAGTACTTC.

This clone was counted only a few times. The chain carries TRBV29-1 and TRBJ1-1; D gene uncertain. CDR3 length: 13 amino acids. With 4 bases removed from V and 0 bases from J, the gap between germline ends came to 9 bases. Germline values: CDR1 SQVTM, CDR2 ANQGSEA. This CDR3 reads CSVVRVLNTEAFF. In nucleotides, the CDR3 is TGCAGCGTTGTCCGGGTCTTGAACACTGAAGCTTTCTTT. The full variable domain, in which reference TRBV29-1 and TRBJ1-1 provide the parts outside the CDR3, is SAVISQKPSRDICQRGTSLTIQCQVDSQVTMMFWYRQQPGQSLTLIATANQGSEATYESGFVIDKFPISRPNLTFSTLTVSNMSPEDSSIYLCSVVRVLNTEAFFGQGTRLTVV.

This clone has just a few counts. The chain is built from TRBV7-2 and TRBJ2-7; D gene uncertain. CDR3 size: 14 residues. The V end was cut by 6 bases, the J end by 0 bases, with 12 bases between. In germline, CDR1 is SGHTA, CDR2 FQGNSA. CDR3 residues: CASRAGRSSYEQYF. In DNA form, the CDR3 reads TGTGCCAGCAGGGCCGGCAGGTCCTCCTACGAGCAGTACTTC.

The V gene is TRBV5-1, the J gene TRBJ2-3; 9 bases are a match to TRBD2. The germline V gene has CDR1 SGHRS and CDR2 YFSETQ. Losses at the gene ends were 2 bases for V and 1 base for J; bases not matched to a gene: 2. The CDR3 consists of 15 residues. CDR3 sequence (DNA): TGCGCCAGCAGCTTCGAGCGGGAGGGCACAGATACGCAGTATTTT. As protein: CASSFEREGTDTQYF.

This chain joins TRBV7-2 and TRBJ2-1; D perhaps matches TRBD2 (6 bases). CDR1 is SGHTA, CDR2 FQGNSA, per germline. The CDR3 covers 17 residues. Trimming pared 3 bases from V and 4 bases from J, leaving 19 bases between. The CDR3 here is CASSLGGLGSLYNEQFF. As DNA, the CDR3 is TGTGCCAGCAGCTTGGGGGGTTTGGGGTCTCTTTACAATGAGCAGTTCTTC.

The chain recombines TRBV10-2 with TRBJ1-4, with 10 bases aligning to TRBD1. Trimming at V came to 5 bases and at J to 7 bases, leaving 4 bases not matched to a gene. Germline V gives CDR1 WSHSY, CDR2 SAAADI. This CDR3 has 14 residues. The CDR3 is CASSPGQGFEKLFF. The CDR3, as DNA: TGCGCCAGCAGTCCGGGACAGGGGTTTGAAAAACTGTTTTTT.

This clone was found a few times. The chain employs TRBV13 and TRBJ2-3, with TRBD2 as a possible D gene (6 bases). Trimming removed 5 bases at V and 7 bases at J, with 19 bases between. Germline assignment: CDR1 PRHDT and CDR2 FYEKMQ (reference sequence). The length of the CDR3 is 15 residues. The chain's CDR3 is CASSVRLVVANTQYF. CDR3 nucleotide sequence: TGTGCCAGCAGCGTACGACTAGTTGTTGCAAATACGCAGTATTTT.

The CDR3 is CASSAISGTSGYTYNEQFF. The CDR3 nucleotides are TGTGCCAGCAGCGCAATTAGTGGGACTAGCGGTTATACCTACAATGAGCAGTTCTTC. The chain joins TRBV9 to TRBJ2-1; 11 bases are a match to TRBD2. Trimming took 3 bases from V and 2 from J; bases not matched to a gene: 13. The CDR3 consists of 19 residues. CDR1 and CDR2 (germline): SGDLS, YYNGEE.